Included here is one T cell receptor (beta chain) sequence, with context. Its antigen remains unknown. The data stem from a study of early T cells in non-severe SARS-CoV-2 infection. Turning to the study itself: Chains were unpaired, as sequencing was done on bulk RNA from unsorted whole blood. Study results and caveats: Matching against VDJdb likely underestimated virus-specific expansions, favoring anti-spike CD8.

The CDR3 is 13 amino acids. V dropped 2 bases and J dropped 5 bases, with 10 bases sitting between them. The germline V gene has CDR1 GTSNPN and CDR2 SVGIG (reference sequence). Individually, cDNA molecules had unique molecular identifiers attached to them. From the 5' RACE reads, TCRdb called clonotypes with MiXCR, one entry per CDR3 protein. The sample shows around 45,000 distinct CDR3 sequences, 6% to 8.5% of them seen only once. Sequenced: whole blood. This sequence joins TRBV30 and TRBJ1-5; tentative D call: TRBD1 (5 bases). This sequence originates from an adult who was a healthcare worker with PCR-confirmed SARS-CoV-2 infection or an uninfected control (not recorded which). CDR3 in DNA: TGTGCCTGGAGTCTACAGGAGGATCAGCCCCAGCATTTT. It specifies CAWSLQEDQPQHF.